The 18 T cell receptor beta chains below all came from one sample that was sequenced in a study of shared clonotypes between healthy human individuals. The method was immunoSEQ multiplex PCR; TCRdb's version includes in-frame clones alone and lacks a portion of them. The repertoire consists of over a million clones, with around 95% occurring once and the leading ten covering over 1%. The specimen was naive CD4+ T cells sorted from blood. Subset in this sample: CD45RA+ positively selected. These receptors were collected from a man younger than 45 in good health.

This rearrangement joins TRBV28 to TRBJ2-3, with 9 bases aligning to TRBD2. Germline trimming cut 1 base from V and 7 bases from J; bases unmatched to any gene: 12. CDR1 and CDR2 from the germline V gene are MDHEN and SYDVKM. This CDR3 comprises 17 residues. This CDR3 reads CASSLSPSGTTLYTQYF. CDR3 DNA: TGTGCCAGCAGTTTATCGCCTAGCGGGACCACATTATATACGCAGTATTTT.

The sample holds a few counts of this clone. J is TRBJ2-1 and V is TRBV19; 8 bases are shared with TRBD2. Germline CDR1 LNHDA, CDR2 SQIVND (reference sequence). CDR3 size: 14 residues. The junction had 6 bases not matched to a gene; V was cut back by 10 bases and J by 1 base. The CDR3 sequence: CATTRGGSYNEQFF. The CDR3 nucleotides read TGTGCCACCACCCGGGGGGGATCCTACAATGAGCAGTTCTTC. Supplemented by reference TRBV19 and TRBJ2-1, the full variable domain reads DGGITQSPKYLFRKEGQNVTLSCEQNLNHDAMYWYRQDPGQGLRLIYYSQIVNDFQKGDIAEGYSVSREKKESFPLTVTSAQKNPTAFYLCATTRGGSYNEQFFGPGTRLTVL.

The J gene is TRBJ1-5, the V gene TRBV7-2; unclear D gene. This CDR3 comprises 15 residues. V was shortened by 0 bases and J by 6 bases, with 12 bases between the two germline ends. Germline V gene data show CDR1 as SGHTA and CDR2 as FQGNSA. The CDR3 region is CASSLAVWGGQPQHF. The CDR3 bases are TGTGCCAGCAGCTTAGCGGTGTGGGGAGGTCAGCCCCAGCATTTT.

This clone has only one observation. The V and J genes are TRBV9 and TRBJ2-7; D possibly corresponds to TRBD1 (6 bases). The CDR3 is 12 amino acids. CDR1 and CDR2 (germline): SGDLS, YYNGEE. In DNA, the CDR3 is TGTGCGCGAACAGGGAAAATCACCTTCCCGTACTTC. Its protein product is CARTGKITFPYF.

The chain joins TRBV7-9 to TRBJ2-7, with no clear D. The germline CDR1 and CDR2 sequences are SEHNR and FQNEAQ (reference sequence). V was trimmed by 2 bases and J by 5 bases, leaving 4 bases between them. The CDR3 runs to 11 residues. The CDR3 sequence: CASSLFNEQYF. The CDR3 nucleotides are TGTGCCAGCAGCTTATTCAACGAGCAGTACTTC. The whole variable domain, filled in from reference TRBV7-9 and TRBJ2-7, reads DTGVSQNPRHKITKRGQNVTFRCDPISEHNRLYWYRQTLGQGPEFLTYFQNEAQLEKSRLLSDRFSAERPKGSFSTLEIQRTEQGDSAMYLCASSLFNEQYFGPGTRLTVT.

This clone was recorded only once. The CDR3 loop is CASSEFVPGELFF. The CDR3 DNA sequence: TGTGCCAGCAGTGAATTCGTACCCGGGGAGCTGTTTTTT. The chain is built from TRBV25-1 and TRBJ2-2; D is undetermined. The germline V and J ends were trimmed by 1 base and 6 bases, with 6 bases remaining between them. The CDR3 extends over 13 amino acids. The germline V gene has CDR1 MGHDK and CDR2 SYGVNS. The whole variable domain, filled in from reference TRBV25-1 and TRBJ2-2, reads EADIYQTPRYLVIGTGKKITLECSQTMGHDKMYWYQQDPGMELHLIHYSYGVNSTEKGDLSSESTVSRIRTEHFPLTLESARPSHTSQYLCASSEFVPGELFFGEGSRLTVL.

The chain employs TRBV6-1 and TRBJ2-2, with TRBD2 identical over 9 bases. This CDR3 comprises 14 residues. From germline, CDR1 is MNHNS and CDR2 SASEGT. The V segment lost 6 bases and the J segment 4 bases; nucleotides outside the gene matches: 3. CDR3 sequence reads: CASRLAGFTGELFF. In nucleotides, the CDR3 is TGTGCCAGCAGGCTAGCGGGATTCACCGGGGAGCTGTTTTTT.

The chain has TRBV10-3 and TRBJ1-2; D not certain. CDR3 size: 13 residues. The V end was cut by 9 bases, the J end by 4 bases, with 15 bases between. The V gene's germline CDR1 is ENHRY and CDR2 SYGVKD. As DNA, the CDR3 is TGTGCCATAGGGCAGCGAGCTGGCTATGGCTACACCTTC. Translating gives CAIGQRAGYGYTF.

This rearrangement joins TRBV2 to TRBJ2-7; the D is unclear. This CDR3 has 11 residues. Trimming pared 5 bases from V and 8 bases from J, leaving 10 bases between. Germline loops: CDR1 SNHLY, CDR2 FYNNEI. The CDR3, as DNA: TGTGCCAGCAGTACCGCTGGGCAGCAGTACTTC. Encoded protein: CASSTAGQQYF.

The CDR3 nucleotides read TGTGCCAGCGGGGGGACAGGGGTTTCGTACGAGCAGTACTTC. This gives the protein CASGGTGVSYEQYF. V is TRBV6-6 and J is TRBJ2-7, with 10 bases identical to TRBD1. J lost 4 bases, V lost 8 bases, and 8 bases had no gene match. This CDR3 has 14 residues. Germline CDR1 reads MNHNY; CDR2 reads SVGAGI (reference sequence).

The rearrangement links TRBV6-5 to TRBJ2-7; the match to TRBD1 covers 7 bases. Germline lookup yields CDR1 MNHEY and CDR2 SVGAGI. The CDR3 sequence is 13 residues long. J lost 3 bases, V lost 7 bases, and 6 bases had no gene match. The CDR3 reads CASKRQGSYEQYF. The CDR3, as DNA: TGTGCCAGCAAAAGACAGGGAAGCTACGAGCAGTACTTC.

V is TRBV11-2 and J is TRBJ2-2; D gene uncertain. This CDR3 has 12 residues. The germline V and J ends were trimmed by 1 base and 7 bases, with 4 bases remaining between them. Per the germline V gene, CDR1 is SGHAT and CDR2 is FQNNGV. Here the CDR3 reads CASSLGVGELFF. CDR3 coding DNA: TGTGCCAGCAGCTTAGGGGTCGGGGAGCTGTTTTTT.

The J gene is TRBJ2-1, the V gene TRBV9, with D perhaps TRBD1 (6 bases). Trimming took 4 bases from V and 2 from J, leaving 13 bases between them. CDR1 and CDR2 (germline): SGDLS, YYNGEE. The CDR3 has 15 residues. The CDR3 loop is CASSQGGVPYNEQFF. The DNA of the CDR3 is TGTGCCAGCAGCCAAGGGGGAGTCCCCTACAATGAGCAGTTCTTC.

The CDR3: CASSLPGKYEQYF. CDR3 nucleotide sequence: TGTGCCAGCTCTCTCCCGGGGAAATACGAGCAGTACTTC. The V and J genes are TRBV7-2 and TRBJ2-7, with TRBD2 as a possible D gene (5 bases). This CDR3 region has 13 residues. Germline CDR1 reads SGHTA; CDR2 reads FQGNSA. V was cut by 8 bases and J by 4 bases, with 15 bases left in between.

This clone was detected once. As DNA, the CDR3 is TGTGCCAGCAGCTTTGGACAGGTCTACGAGCAGTACTTC. Translation gives CASSFGQVYEQYF. The chain joins TRBV7-9 to TRBJ2-7, with TRBD1 matching over 7 bases. The CDR3 sequence is 13 residues long. CDR1 is SEHNR and CDR2 is FQNEAQ in the germline V gene (reference sequence). The J segment lost 3 bases and the V segment lost 3 bases, leaving 2 bases of the junction unmatched.

The chain links TRBV6-5 to TRBJ2-1; TRBD1 aligns across 7 bases. The junction had 12 bases not matched to a gene; V was cut back by 4 bases and J by 9 bases. The germline V gene has CDR1 MNHEY and CDR2 SVGAGI. The CDR3 is 15 amino acids. The CDR3 loop reads CASSFDRARLSEQFF. The CDR3 coding sequence is TGTGCCAGCAGTTTTGACAGGGCTCGTCTAAGTGAGCAGTTCTTC.

In the case of this clone: At one end, the junction sequence differs from germline, possibly due to a read error. The gene calls are TRBV14 and TRBJ1-1; 7 nucleotides match TRBD1. This CDR3 contains 11 residues. Germline CDR1 SGHDN, CDR2 FVKESK. The CDR3, as DNA: TGTGCCAGCAGTTCGGGGACAGAGCGGATCTTT. Translated: CASSSGTERIF.

The J gene is TRBJ2-3, the V gene TRBV18, with TRBD1 matching 9 bases. V gave up 5 bases and J gave up 5 bases; unmatched junction bases: 2. The CDR3 contains 13 residues. Germline loops: CDR1 KGHSH, CDR2 LQKENI. The CDR3 sequence: CASSGDREDTQYF. The CDR3 bases are TGTGCCAGCTCAGGGGACAGGGAAGATACGCAGTATTTT.